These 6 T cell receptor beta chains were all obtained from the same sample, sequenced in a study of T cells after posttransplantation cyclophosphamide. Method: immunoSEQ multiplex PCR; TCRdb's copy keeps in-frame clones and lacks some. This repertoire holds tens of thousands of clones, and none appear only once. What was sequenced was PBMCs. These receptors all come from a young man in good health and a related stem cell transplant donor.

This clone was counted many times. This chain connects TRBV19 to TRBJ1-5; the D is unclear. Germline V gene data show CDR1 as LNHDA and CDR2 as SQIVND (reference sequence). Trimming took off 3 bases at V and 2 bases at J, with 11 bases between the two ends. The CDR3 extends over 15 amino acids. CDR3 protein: CASSIPPVGNQPQHF. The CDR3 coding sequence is TGTGCCAGTAGTATTCCCCCAGTGGGCAATCAGCCCCAGCATTTT.

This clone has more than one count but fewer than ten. The CDR3 nucleotides read TGTGCCAGTAGTAAGGACACCTCGAACACCGGGGAGCTGTTTTTT. Translating gives CASSKDTSNTGELFF. This rearrangement joins TRBV19 to TRBJ2-2; possibly TRBD1 for D (5 bases). Germline CDR1 and CDR2: LNHDA and SQIVND (reference sequence). The CDR3 is 15 amino acids. Trimming cost V 4 bases and J 0 bases, with 9 bases left between them.

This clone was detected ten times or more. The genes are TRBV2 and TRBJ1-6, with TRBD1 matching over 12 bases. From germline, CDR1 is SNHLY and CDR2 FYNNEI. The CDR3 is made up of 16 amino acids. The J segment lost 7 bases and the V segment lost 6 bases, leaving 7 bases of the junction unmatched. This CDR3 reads CASRTGTGGENSPLHF. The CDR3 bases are TGTGCCAGCAGAACCGGGACAGGGGGCGAGAATTCACCCCTCCACTTT.

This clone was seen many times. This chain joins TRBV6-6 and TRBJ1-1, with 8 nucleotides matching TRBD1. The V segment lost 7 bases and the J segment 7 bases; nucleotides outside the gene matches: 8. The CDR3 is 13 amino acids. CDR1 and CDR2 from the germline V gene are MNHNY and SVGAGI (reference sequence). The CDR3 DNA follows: TGTGCCAGCATTGGACAGGGATGGGATGAAGCTTTCTTT. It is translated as CASIGQGWDEAFF.

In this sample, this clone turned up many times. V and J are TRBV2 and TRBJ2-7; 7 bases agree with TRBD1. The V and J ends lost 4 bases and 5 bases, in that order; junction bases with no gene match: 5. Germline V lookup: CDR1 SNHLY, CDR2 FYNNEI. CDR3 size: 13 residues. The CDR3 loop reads CASSATGVHEQYF. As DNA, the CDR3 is TGTGCCAGCAGTGCTACAGGGGTCCACGAGCAGTACTTC.

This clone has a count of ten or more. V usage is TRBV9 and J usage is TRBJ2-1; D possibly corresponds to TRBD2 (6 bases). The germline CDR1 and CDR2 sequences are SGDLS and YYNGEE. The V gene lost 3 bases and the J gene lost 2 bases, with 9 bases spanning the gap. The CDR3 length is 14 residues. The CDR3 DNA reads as TGTGCCAGCAGCGCGGGGGATACCTACAATGAGCAGTTCTTC. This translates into CASSAGDTYNEQFF.